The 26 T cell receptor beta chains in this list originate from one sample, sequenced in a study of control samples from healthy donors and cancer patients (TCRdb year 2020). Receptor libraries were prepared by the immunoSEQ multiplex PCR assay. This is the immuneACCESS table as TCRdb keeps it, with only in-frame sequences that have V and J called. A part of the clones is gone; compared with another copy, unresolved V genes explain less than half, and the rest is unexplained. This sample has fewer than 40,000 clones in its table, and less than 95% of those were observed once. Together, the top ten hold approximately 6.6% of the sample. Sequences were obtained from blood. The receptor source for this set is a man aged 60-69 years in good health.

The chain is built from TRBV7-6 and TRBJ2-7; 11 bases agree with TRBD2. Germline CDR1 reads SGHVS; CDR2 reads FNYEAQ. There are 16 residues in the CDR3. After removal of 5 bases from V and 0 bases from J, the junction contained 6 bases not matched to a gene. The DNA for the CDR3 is TGTGCCAGCAGCCCGTTGACTAGCGGGGCCTCCTACGAGCAGTACTTC. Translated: CASSPLTSGASYEQYF.

Here the CDR3 DNA reads TGCGCCAGCAGCCAACAGGGGAGAGATGGCTACACCTTC. This codes for CASSQQGRDGYTF. V usage is TRBV4-1 and J usage is TRBJ1-2; TRBD1 might be the D (6 bases). V lost 2 bases, J lost 6 bases, and 10 bases lay in between. This CDR3 region has 13 residues. Germline V lookup: CDR1 MGHRA, CDR2 YSYEKL.

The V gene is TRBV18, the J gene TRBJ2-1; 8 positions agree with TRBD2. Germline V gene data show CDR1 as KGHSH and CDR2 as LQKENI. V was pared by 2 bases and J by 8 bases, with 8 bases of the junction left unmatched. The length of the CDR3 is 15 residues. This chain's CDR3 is CASSPMRGAVYEQFF. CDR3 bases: TGTGCCAGCTCACCAATGCGGGGGGCTGTATATGAGCAGTTCTTC.

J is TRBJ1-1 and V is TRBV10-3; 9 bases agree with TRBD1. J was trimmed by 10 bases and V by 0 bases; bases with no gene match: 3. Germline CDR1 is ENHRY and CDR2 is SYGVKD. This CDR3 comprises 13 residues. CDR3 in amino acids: CAISESGQGVAFF. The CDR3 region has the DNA TGTGCCATCAGTGAGTCGGGACAGGGTGTAGCTTTCTTT.

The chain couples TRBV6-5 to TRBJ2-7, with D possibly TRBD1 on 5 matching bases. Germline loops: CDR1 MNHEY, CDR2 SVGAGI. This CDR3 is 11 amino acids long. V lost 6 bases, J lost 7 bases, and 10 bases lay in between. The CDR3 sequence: CASRGLGEQYF. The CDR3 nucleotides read TGTGCCAGCAGGGGGCTGGGAGAGCAGTACTTC.

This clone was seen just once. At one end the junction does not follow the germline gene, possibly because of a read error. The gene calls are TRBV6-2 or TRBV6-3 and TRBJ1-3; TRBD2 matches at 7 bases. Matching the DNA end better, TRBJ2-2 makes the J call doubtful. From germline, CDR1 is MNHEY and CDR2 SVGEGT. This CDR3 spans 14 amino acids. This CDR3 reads CASSLVQGGRELFF. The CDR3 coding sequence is TGTGCCAGTAGTTTGGTCCAGGGAGGGAGGGAGCTGTTTTTT.

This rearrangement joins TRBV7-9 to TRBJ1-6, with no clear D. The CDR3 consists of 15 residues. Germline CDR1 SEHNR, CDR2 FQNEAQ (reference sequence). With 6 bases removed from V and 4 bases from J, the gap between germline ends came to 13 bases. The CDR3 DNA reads TGTGCCAGCAGTCTTAGGACGCCATATAATTCACCCCTCCACTTT. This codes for CASSLRTPYNSPLHF.

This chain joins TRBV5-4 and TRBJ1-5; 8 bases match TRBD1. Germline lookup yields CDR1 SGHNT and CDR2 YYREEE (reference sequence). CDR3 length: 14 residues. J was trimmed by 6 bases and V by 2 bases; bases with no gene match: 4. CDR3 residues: CASSLQGVGQPQHF. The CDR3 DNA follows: TGTGCCAGCAGCTTACAGGGGGTGGGTCAGCCCCAGCATTTT.

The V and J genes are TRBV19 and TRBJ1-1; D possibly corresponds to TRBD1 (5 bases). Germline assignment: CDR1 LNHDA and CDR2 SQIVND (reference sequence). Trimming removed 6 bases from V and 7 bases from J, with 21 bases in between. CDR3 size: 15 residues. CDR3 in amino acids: CASRWGERWNGEAFF. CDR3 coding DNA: TGTGCCAGTAGATGGGGGGAGAGGTGGAACGGTGAAGCTTTCTTT.

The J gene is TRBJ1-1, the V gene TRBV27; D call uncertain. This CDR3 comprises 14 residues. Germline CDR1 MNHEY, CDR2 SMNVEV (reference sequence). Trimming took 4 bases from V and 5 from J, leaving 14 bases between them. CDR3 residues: CASSSVPDLTEAFF. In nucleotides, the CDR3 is TGTGCCAGCAGTTCAGTTCCGGACTTGACTGAAGCTTTCTTT.

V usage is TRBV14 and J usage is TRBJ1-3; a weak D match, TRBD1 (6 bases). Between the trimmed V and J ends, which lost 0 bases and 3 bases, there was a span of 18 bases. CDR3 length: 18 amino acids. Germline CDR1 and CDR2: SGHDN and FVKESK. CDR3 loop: CASSQESIGTSFGNTIYF. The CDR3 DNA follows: TGTGCCAGCAGCCAAGAATCGATTGGGACATCCTTTGGAAACACCATATATTTT.

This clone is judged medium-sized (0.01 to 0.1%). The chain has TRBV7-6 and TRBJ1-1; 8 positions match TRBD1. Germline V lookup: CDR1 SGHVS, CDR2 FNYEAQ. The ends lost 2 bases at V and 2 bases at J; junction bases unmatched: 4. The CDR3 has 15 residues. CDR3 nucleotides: TGTGCCAGCAGCTTAACGACAGGGGTTAACACTGAAGCTTTCTTT. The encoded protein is CASSLTTGVNTEAFF.

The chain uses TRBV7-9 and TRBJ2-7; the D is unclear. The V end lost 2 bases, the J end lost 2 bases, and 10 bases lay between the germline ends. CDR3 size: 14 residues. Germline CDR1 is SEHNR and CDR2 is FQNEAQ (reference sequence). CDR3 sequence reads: CASSLREKPYEQYF. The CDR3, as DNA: TGTGCCAGCAGCTTAAGGGAAAAACCCTACGAGCAGTACTTC.

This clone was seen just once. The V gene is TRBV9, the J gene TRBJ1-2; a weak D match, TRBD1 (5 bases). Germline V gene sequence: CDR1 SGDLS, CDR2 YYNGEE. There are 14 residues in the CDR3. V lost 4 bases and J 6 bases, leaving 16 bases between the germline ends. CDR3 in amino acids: CASSPSQGRDGYTF. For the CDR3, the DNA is TGTGCCAGCAGCCCATCGCAGGGTAGGGATGGCTACACCTTC.

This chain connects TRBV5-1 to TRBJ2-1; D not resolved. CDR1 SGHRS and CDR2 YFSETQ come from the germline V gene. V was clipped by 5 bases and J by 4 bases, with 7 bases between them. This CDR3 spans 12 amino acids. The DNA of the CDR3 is TGCGCCAGCAGTACAGTGTACAATGAGCAGTTCTTC. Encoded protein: CASSTVYNEQFF.

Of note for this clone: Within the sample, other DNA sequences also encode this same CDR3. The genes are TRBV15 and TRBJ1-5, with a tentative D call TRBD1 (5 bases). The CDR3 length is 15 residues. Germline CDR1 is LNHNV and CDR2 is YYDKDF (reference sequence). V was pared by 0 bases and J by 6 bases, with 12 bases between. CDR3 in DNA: TGTGCCACCAGCAGAGATTTTTTGGGGGGTCAGCCCCAGCATTTT. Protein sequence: CATSRDFLGGQPQHF.

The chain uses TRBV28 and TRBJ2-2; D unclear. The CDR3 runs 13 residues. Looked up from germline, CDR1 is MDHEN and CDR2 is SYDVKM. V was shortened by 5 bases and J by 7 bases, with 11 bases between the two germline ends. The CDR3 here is CASSKALNGELFF. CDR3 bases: TGTGCCAGCAGTAAGGCTCTGAACGGGGAGCTGTTTTTT. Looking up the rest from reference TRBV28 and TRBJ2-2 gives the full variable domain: DVKVTQSSRYLVKRTGEKVFLECVQDMDHENMFWYRQDPGLGLRLIYFSYDVKMKEKGDIPEGYSVSREKKERFSLILESASTNQTSMYLCASSKALNGELFFGEGSRLTVL.

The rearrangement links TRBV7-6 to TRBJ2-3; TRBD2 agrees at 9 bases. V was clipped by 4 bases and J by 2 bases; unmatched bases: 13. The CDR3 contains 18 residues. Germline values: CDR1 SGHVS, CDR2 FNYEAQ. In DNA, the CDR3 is TGTGCCAGCAGCTCCCAAGCCCTGACTAGCGGTTTCACAGATACGCAGTATTTT. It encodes CASSSQALTSGFTDTQYF.

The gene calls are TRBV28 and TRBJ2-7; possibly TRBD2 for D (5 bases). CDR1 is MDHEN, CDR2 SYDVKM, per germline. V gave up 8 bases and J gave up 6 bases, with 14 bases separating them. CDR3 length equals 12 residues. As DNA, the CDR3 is TGTGCCAGCGGTACGAGGGTTGGCGAGCAGTACTTC. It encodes CASGTRVGEQYF.

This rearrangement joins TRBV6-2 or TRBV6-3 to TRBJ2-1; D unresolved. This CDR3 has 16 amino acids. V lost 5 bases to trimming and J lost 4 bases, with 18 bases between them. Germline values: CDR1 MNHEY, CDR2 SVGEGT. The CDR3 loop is CASSPTVAPRYNEQFF. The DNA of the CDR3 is TGTGCCAGCAGTCCAACAGTGGCCCCCCGTTACAATGAGCAGTTCTTC.

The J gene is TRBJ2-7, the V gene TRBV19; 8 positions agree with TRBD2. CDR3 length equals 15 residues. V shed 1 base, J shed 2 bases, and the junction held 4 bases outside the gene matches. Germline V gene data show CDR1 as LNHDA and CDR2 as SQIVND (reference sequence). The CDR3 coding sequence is TGTGCCAGTAGTATAGGAGCGGGGGCGACCTACGAGCAGTACTTC. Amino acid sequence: CASSIGAGATYEQYF.

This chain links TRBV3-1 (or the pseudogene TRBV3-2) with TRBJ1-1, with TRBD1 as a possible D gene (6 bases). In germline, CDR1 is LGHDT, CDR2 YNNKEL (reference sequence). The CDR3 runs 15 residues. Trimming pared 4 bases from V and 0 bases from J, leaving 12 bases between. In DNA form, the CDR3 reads TGTGCCAGCAGCCTTGGGGACACCCTGAACACTGAAGCTTTCTTT. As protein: CASSLGDTLNTEAFF.

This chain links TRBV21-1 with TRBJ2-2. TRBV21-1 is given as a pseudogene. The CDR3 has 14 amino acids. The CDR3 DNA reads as TGTGCCAGCAGCAAAGCGGCGTTCACCGGGGAGCTGTTTTTT. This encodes CASSKAAFTGELFF.

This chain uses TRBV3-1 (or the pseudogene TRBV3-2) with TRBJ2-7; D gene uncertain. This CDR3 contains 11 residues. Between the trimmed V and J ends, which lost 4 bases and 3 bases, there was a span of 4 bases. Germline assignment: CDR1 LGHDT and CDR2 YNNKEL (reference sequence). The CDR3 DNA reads TGTGCCAGCAGCCGCTTCTACGAGCAGTACTTC. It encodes CASSRFYEQYF.

CDR3 amino acids: CASSLSRGGYGYTF. The CDR3 bases are TGTGCCAGCAGTTTATCTCGGGGGGGCTATGGCTACACCTTC. The V gene is TRBV28, the J gene TRBJ1-2, with D perhaps TRBD1 (5 bases). Germline V gene lookup returns CDR1 MDHEN and CDR2 SYDVKM. This CDR3 region has 14 residues. Deletions cut 1 base from V and 4 bases from J, with 10 bases between.

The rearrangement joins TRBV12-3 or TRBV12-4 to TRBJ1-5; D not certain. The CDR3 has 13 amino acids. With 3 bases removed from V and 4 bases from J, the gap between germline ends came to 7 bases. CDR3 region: CASSFRPNQPQHF. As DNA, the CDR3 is TGTGCCAGCAGTTTCAGACCTAATCAGCCCCAGCATTTT.